The present TCR beta chain was sequenced within a study of CXCR3-negative and CXCR3-positive naive CD8 T cells. Overall study findings and caveats: CXCR3-positive naive cells carried more hydrophobic TRB CDR3s than CXCR3-negative naive cells did.

Carrying UMI labels, the TRB cDNA libraries were prepared through 5' RACE. From its re-call of the 5' RACE reads, TCRdb lists each CDR3 protein once, without DNA. Seen in this sample are some 99,000 distinct CDR3 sequences; the ten most common clones hold approximately 1.1%. Triplicate sorts, over 250,000 cells apiece, were made for each CD8+ T cell subset. Those CD8+ T cells considered naive were CD45RO-CCR7+CD27+CD95-. A word on this clonotype: As yet, its antigen is unknown.

This TCR came from a human donor in good health. Some clones in this sample may be carry-over from other donors' samples. The sequenced sample was naive CXCR3+ CD8+ T cells from blood. The subset is: CD45RO-CCR7+CD27+CD95- naive CD8+ T cells expressing CXCR3 (TNR3+).

The chain's CDR3 is CASSLTLNTEAFF. The chain carries TRBV28 and TRBJ1-1. CDR3 length: 13 residues. CDR1 MDHEN and CDR2 SYDVKM come from the germline V gene.